A single sample gave rise to the 25 T cell receptor beta chains below, sequenced in a study of cytomegalovirus exposure and HLA in healthy donors. The repertoire was sequenced with immunoSEQ multiplex PCR; TCRdb's copy has only in-frame clones and lacks some. The sample yields 150,000 to 200,000 clones, around 83% seen once. Material for sequencing was PBMCs. The receptor set was obtained from a woman aged 25 to 45 in good health and CMV-seropositive.

This chain connects TRBV6-1 to TRBJ2-7; no clear D gene. CDR3 length: 13 amino acids. Germline V gives CDR1 MNHNS, CDR2 SASEGT. Trimming removed 4 bases from V and 3 bases from J, with 10 bases in between. The CDR3 DNA follows: TGTGCCAGCAGTGTGGTGAGGAACTACGAGCAGTACTTC. This gives the protein CASSVVRNYEQYF.

The sample holds one count of this clone. The rearrangement uses TRBV7-2 and TRBJ1-2; D is unclear. This CDR3 is 13 amino acids long. Germline lookup yields CDR1 SGHTA and CDR2 FQGNSA. The V end was cut by 3 bases, the J end by 4 bases, with 9 bases between. The CDR3 sequence: CASSFPGTYGYTF. The CDR3 DNA reads as TGTGCCAGCAGCTTTCCGGGAACCTATGGCTACACCTTC.

This clone was recorded only once. In nucleotides, the CDR3 is TGTGCCAGCAGCCCTCCCCAAGCGGATGAGCAGTTCTTC. It translates to CASSPPQADEQFF. The chain combines TRBV4-2 with TRBJ2-1, with D tentatively TRBD2 (5 bases). V lost 4 bases, J lost 8 bases, and 12 bases lay in between. Germline CDR1 is LGHNA and CDR2 is YNFKEQ. CDR3 length: 13 residues.

This clone appeared a single time. This specimen includes other DNA sequences encoding the same CDR3. The chain carries TRBV18 and TRBJ1-2, with a weak D call TRBD1 (6 bases). V was clipped by 3 bases and J by 1 base, with 6 bases between them. The CDR3 runs to 13 residues. Looked up from germline, CDR1 is KGHSH and CDR2 is LQKENI. DNA of the CDR3: TGTGCCAGCTCACCGGACAGTAACTATGGCTACACCTTC. It translates to CASSPDSNYGYTF.

The chain joins TRBV5-4 to TRBJ1-2, with 7 nucleotides matching TRBD1. Trimming removed 4 bases from V and 3 bases from J; junction bases left unmatched: 9. The CDR3 sequence is 15 residues long. CDR1 is SGHNT and CDR2 is YYREEE in the germline V gene (reference sequence). CDR3 amino acids: CASSPRQGVDYGYTF. The CDR3 nucleotides read TGTGCCAGCAGCCCTAGACAGGGAGTGGACTATGGCTACACCTTC. Supplemented by reference TRBV5-4 and TRBJ1-2, the full variable domain reads ETGVTQSPTHLIKTRGQQVTLRCSSQSGHNTVSWYQQALGQGPQFIFQYYREEENGRGNFPPRFSGLQFPNYSSELNVNALELDDSALYLCASSPRQGVDYGYTFGSGTRLTVV.

V gene TRBV6-1 combines with J gene TRBJ2-2; a possible D gene is TRBD2 (5 bases). V dropped 2 bases and J dropped 5 bases, with 15 bases sitting between them. Per germline, CDR1 MNHNS and CDR2 SASEGT. There are 16 residues in the CDR3. The CDR3 nucleotides read TGTGCCAGCAGTGAATGGGCGGGCCCGGGGACCGGGGAGCTGTTTTTT. As protein: CASSEWAGPGTGELFF.

In this sample, this clone turned up a few times. This chain links TRBV10-3 with TRBJ2-2, with TRBD1 identical over 7 bases. The length of the CDR3 is 17 residues. V lost 8 bases to trimming and J lost 3 bases; unmatched junction nucleotides: 15. From germline, CDR1 is ENHRY and CDR2 SYGVKD. The CDR3 protein is CAILALEGAGDTGELFF. The CDR3 DNA is TGTGCCATCCTGGCTCTTGAGGGGGCAGGGGACACCGGGGAGCTGTTTTTT.

The chain links TRBV6-5 to TRBJ2-7; D is perhaps TRBD1 (5 bases). Trimming took off 9 bases at V and 6 bases at J, with 12 bases between the two ends. This CDR3 is built from 11 residues. CDR1 is MNHEY, CDR2 SVGAGI, per germline. In DNA, the CDR3 is TGTGCCAGTTCATCCCAGGGCGAGCAGTACTTC. Its protein is CASSSQGEQYF.

This chain connects TRBV18 to TRBJ2-5; the match to TRBD1 covers 10 bases. Unmatched junction bases numbered 6, after V lost 3 bases and J lost 5 bases. The CDR3 has 15 amino acids. Germline V gives CDR1 KGHSH, CDR2 LQKENI. The CDR3 here is CASSPSGTGVETQYF. The CDR3 bases are TGTGCCAGCTCACCTTCTGGGACAGGGGTGGAGACCCAGTACTTC.

The chain carries TRBV5-6 and TRBJ2-7; the match to TRBD1 covers 7 bases. Trimming removed 5 bases from V and 3 bases from J; junction bases left unmatched: 8. This CDR3 region has 14 residues. Germline assignment: CDR1 SGHDT and CDR2 YYEEEE. The CDR3 sequence is CASRQRQGSYEQYF. CDR3 nucleotides: TGTGCCAGCAGACAAAGACAGGGAAGCTACGAGCAGTACTTC. Drawing the rest from reference TRBV5-6 and TRBJ2-7, the complete variable domain is DAGVTQSPTHLIKTRGQQVTLRCSPKSGHDTVSWYQQALGQGPQFIFQYYEEEERQRGNFPDRFSGHQFPNYSSELNVNALLLGDSALYLCASRQRQGSYEQYFGPGTRLTVT.

The rearrangement uses TRBV10-1 and TRBJ2-3, with TRBD2 identical over 9 bases. From germline, CDR1 is WNHNN and CDR2 SYGVQD (reference sequence). The CDR3 runs 14 residues. The V segment lost 8 bases and the J segment 5 bases; nucleotides outside the gene matches: 8. The CDR3 spells CASFSGRTVDTQYF. CDR3 bases: TGCGCCAGCTTTAGCGGGAGAACGGTAGATACGCAGTATTTT.

About this clone: An end of the junction does not agree with germline; a read error may underlie this. The rearrangement uses TRBV7-7 and TRBJ2-2; tentative D call: TRBD1 (5 bases). Germline loops: CDR1 SSHAT, CDR2 FNYEAQ (reference sequence). There are 16 residues in the CDR3. DNA for the CDR3: TGTGCTAGCAGCTTAAACCGACAGAGCAACACCGGGGAGCTGTTTTTT. It codes for CASSLNRQSNTGELFF.

The rearrangement uses TRBV2 and TRBJ2-1, with 8 bases aligning to TRBD2. V lost 11 bases, J lost 2 bases, and 11 bases stayed unmatched. The CDR3 is 15 residues long. Germline lookup yields CDR1 SNHLY and CDR2 FYNNEI. The CDR3 reads CAVEGAGGTYNEQFF. CDR3 nucleotide sequence: TGTGCCGTCGAAGGTGCGGGAGGCACCTACAATGAGCAGTTCTTC.

The genes are TRBV6-1 and TRBJ2-3; 9 bases fit TRBD2. Per germline, CDR1 MNHNS and CDR2 SASEGT. The CDR3 covers 15 residues. Trimming took 6 bases from V and 6 from J; bases not matched to a gene: 10. The CDR3 bases are TGTGCCAGCAGCGCGCATAGCGGGAGTGCCGATACGCAGTATTTT. Protein: CASSAHSGSADTQYF.

This clone has more than one count but fewer than ten. The rearrangement joins TRBV7-2 to TRBJ1-5, with D perhaps matching TRBD1 (6 bases). Trimming removed 4 bases from V and 6 bases from J, with 13 bases in between. CDR3 length: 14 amino acids. CDR1 is SGHTA, CDR2 FQGNSA, per germline. The CDR3 DNA sequence: TGTGCCAGCAGCTCACAGGGCGACAGTCAGCCCCAGCATTTT. Its translation is CASSSQGDSQPQHF.

This chain uses TRBV7-9 with TRBJ1-4, with 7 bases aligning to TRBD1. The CDR3 is made up of 14 amino acids. Unmatched junction bases numbered 8, after V lost 5 bases and J lost 8 bases. Per the germline V gene, CDR1 is SEHNR and CDR2 is FQNEAQ (reference sequence). CDR3 residues: CASSRGQAEEKLFF. The CDR3 bases are TGTGCCAGCAGCCGAGGACAGGCGGAAGAAAAACTGTTTTTT.

This clone was counted only a few times. V is TRBV28 and J is TRBJ1-2, with D uncertain. The germline V gene encodes CDR1 MDHEN and CDR2 SYDVKM. The V end lost 5 bases, the J end lost 4 bases, and 5 bases lay between the germline ends. The CDR3 runs to 11 residues. The CDR3 nucleotides read TGTGCCAGCAGTAACAGCTATGGCTACACCTTC. Protein: CASSNSYGYTF.

The chain combines TRBV4-2 with TRBJ2-7, with D hard to call. The germline gives CDR1 LGHNA, CDR2 YNFKEQ. The length of the CDR3 is 16 residues. Trimming took 0 bases from V and 0 from J, leaving 12 bases between them. As DNA, the CDR3 is TGTGCCAGCAGCCAAGATATCCCAGGTCCCTCCTACGAGCAGTACTTC. Its protein is CASSQDIPGPSYEQYF.

This sequence joins TRBV5-1 and TRBJ2-7; D not resolved. Trimming removed 0 bases from V and 4 bases from J, with 8 bases in between. Germline CDR1 and CDR2: SGHRS and YFSETQ. This CDR3 has 13 residues. As DNA, the CDR3 is TGCGCCAGCAGCTTGGCAATGGAGTACGAGCAGTACTTC. Translating it yields CASSLAMEYEQYF.

V usage is TRBV20-1 and J usage is TRBJ2-5; no definite D call. V lost 5 bases and J lost 9, with 10 bases in between. Germline assignment: CDR1 DFQATT and CDR2 SNEGSKA (reference sequence). This CDR3 region has 10 residues. The CDR3 protein is CSAPLRAQYF. The CDR3 DNA is TGCAGTGCTCCCCTTCGGGCCCAGTACTTC.

This rearrangement joins TRBV7-9 to TRBJ2-1; 9 positions match TRBD2. CDR3 size: 16 residues. Germline CDR1 is SEHNR and CDR2 is FQNEAQ (reference sequence). V lost 8 bases, J lost 5 bases, and 13 bases stayed unmatched. Written as DNA, the CDR3 is TGTGCCAGCCGCCAAAACATGGGCGGGAGGGACAATGAGCAGTTCTTC. Protein: CASRQNMGGRDNEQFF. Combining the CDR3 with reference TRBV7-9 and TRBJ2-1 gives the whole variable domain DTGVSQNPRHKITKRGQNVTFRCDPISEHNRLYWYRQTLGQGPEFLTYFQNEAQLEKSRLLSDRFSAERPKGSFSTLEIQRTEQGDSAMYLCASRQNMGGRDNEQFFGPGTRLTVL.

This clone was seen a single time. This chain links TRBV18 with TRBJ1-5; a possible D gene is TRBD1 (5 bases). The V gene's germline CDR1 is KGHSH and CDR2 LQKENI. V was pared by 6 bases and J by 5 bases, with 23 bases between. The CDR3 is made up of 17 amino acids. In nucleotides, the CDR3 is TGTGCCAGCTCGCGCCTTGGGGTAGGGGTAAGTGATCAGCCCCAGCATTTT. Protein product: CASSRLGVGVSDQPQHF. The full variable domain, with the rest looked up from reference TRBV18 and TRBJ1-5, is NAGVMQNPRHLVRRRGQEARLRCSPMKGHSHVYWYRQLPEEGLKFMVYLQKENIIDESGMPKERFSAEFPKEGPSILRIQQVVRGDSAAYFCASSRLGVGVSDQPQHFGDGTRLSIL.

This clone was picked up a small number of times. The chain is built from TRBV29-1 and TRBJ1-2, with 10 bases identical to TRBD1. V lost 3 bases and J lost 7; bases outside the gene matches: 8. CDR1 is SQVTM and CDR2 is ANQGSEA in the germline V gene. The CDR3 is 14 amino acids. CDR3 loop: CSVEGTGEYSGYTF. CDR3 bases: TGCAGCGTTGAGGGGACAGGGGAGTACTCTGGCTACACCTTC.

The rearrangement uses TRBV27 and TRBJ2-7; D might be TRBD2 (6 bases). V shed 2 bases and J shed 0 bases, with 14 bases lying between them. This CDR3 has 16 amino acids. CDR1 and CDR2 from the germline V gene are MNHEY and SMNVEV (reference sequence). The CDR3 sequence: CASSLRPAGVSYEQYF. The CDR3 DNA follows: TGTGCCAGCAGTTTACGACCAGCGGGCGTCTCCTACGAGCAGTACTTC.

Concerning this clone: Other DNA sequences within the sample encode an identical CDR3. The CDR3 region is CASSIQGSYEQYF. CDR3 DNA: TGTGCCAGTAGTATACAGGGTTCCTACGAGCAGTACTTC. The rearrangement links TRBV19 to TRBJ2-7; perhaps TRBD1 as D (5 bases). The length of the CDR3 is 13 residues. The germline V and J ends were trimmed by 2 bases and 1 base, with 6 bases remaining between them. CDR1 LNHDA and CDR2 SQIVND come from the germline V gene (reference sequence).